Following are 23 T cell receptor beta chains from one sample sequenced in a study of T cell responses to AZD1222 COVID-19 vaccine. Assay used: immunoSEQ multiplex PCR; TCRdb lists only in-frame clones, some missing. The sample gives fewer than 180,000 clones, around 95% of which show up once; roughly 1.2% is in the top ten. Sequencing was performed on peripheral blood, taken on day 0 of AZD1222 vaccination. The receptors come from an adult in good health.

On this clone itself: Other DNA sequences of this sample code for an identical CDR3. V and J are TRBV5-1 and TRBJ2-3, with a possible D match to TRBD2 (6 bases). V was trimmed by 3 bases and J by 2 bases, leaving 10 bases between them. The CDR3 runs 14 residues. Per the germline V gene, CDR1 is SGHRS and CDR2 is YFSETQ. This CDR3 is CASSSGLLTDTQYF. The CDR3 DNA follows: TGCGCCAGCAGCTCGGGACTTCTCACAGATACGCAGTATTTT.

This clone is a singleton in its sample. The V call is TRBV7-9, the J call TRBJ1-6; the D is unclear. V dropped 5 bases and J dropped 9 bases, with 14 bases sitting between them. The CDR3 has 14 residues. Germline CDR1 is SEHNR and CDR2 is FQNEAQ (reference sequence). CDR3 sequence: CASSQEGKSSPLHF. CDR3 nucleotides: TGTGCCAGCAGCCAAGAGGGTAAAAGTTCACCCCTCCACTTT.

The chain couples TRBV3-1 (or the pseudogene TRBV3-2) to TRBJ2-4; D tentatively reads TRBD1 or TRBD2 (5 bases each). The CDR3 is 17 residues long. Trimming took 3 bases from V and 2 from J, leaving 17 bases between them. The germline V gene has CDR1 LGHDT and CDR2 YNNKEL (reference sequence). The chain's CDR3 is CASSQMFPGRTKNIQYF. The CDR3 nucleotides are TGTGCCAGCAGCCAGATGTTCCCGGGACGAACCAAAAACATTCAGTACTTC.

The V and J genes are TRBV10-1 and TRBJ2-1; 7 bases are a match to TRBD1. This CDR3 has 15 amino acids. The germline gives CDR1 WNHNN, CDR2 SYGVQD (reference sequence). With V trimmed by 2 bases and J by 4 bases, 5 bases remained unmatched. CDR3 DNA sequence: TGCGCCAGCAGTGAGAGGGACAGCTATTACAATGAGCAGTTCTTC. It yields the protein CASSERDSYYNEQFF.

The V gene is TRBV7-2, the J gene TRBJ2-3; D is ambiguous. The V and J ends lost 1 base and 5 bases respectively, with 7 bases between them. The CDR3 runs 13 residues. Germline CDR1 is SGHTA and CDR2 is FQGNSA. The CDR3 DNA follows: TGTGCCAGCAGCTTAGATCTGGGAGATACGCAGTATTTT. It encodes CASSLDLGDTQYF.

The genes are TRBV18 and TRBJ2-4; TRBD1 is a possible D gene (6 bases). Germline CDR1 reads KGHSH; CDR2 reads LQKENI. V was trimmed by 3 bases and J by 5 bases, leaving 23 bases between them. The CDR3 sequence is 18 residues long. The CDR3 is CASSPLPLQGWVENIQYF. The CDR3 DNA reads TGTGCCAGCTCACCGCTCCCCTTACAGGGATGGGTCGAAAACATTCAGTACTTC.

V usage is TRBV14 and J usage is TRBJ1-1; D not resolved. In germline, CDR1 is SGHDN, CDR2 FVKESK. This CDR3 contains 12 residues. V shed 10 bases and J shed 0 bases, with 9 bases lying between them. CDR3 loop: CATAGVNTEAFF. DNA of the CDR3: TGTGCCACCGCCGGTGTGAACACTGAAGCTTTCTTT.

The CDR3 nucleotides read TGCGCCAGCAGCTTGGTACGGGCGCCGACGAATTTTTTCTTC. As protein: CASSLVRAPTNFFF. This sequence joins TRBV5-1 and TRBJ2-1, with D unresolved. CDR1 is SGHRS, CDR2 YFSETQ, per germline. The CDR3 length is 14 residues. Trimming took 0 bases from V and 16 from J, leaving 20 bases between them.

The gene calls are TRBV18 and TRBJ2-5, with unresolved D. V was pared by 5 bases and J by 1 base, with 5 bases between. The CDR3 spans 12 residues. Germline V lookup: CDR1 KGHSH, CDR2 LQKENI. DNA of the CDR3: TGTGCCAGCTCATCTGCCCAAGAGACCCAGTACTTC. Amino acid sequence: CASSSAQETQYF.

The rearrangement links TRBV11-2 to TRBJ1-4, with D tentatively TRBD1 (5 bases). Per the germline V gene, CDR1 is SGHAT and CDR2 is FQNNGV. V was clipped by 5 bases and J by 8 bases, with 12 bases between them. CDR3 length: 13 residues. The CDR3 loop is CASSQARGEKLFF. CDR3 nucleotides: TGTGCCAGCAGCCAAGCGCGGGGCGAAAAACTGTTTTTT.

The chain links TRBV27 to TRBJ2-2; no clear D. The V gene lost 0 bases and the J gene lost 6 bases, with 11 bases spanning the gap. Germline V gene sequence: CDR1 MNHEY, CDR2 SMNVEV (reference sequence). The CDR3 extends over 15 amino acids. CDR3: CASSLSIGFAGELFF. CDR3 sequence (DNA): TGTGCCAGCAGTTTATCGATAGGGTTCGCCGGGGAGCTGTTTTTT.

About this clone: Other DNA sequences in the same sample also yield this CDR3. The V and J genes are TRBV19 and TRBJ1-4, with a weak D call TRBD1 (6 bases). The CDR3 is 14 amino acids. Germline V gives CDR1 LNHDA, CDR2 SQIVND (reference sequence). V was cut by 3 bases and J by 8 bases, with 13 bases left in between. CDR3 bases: TGTGCCAGTAGTATGGGGGGGGCTGGGGAAAAACTGTTTTTT. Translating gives CASSMGGAGEKLFF. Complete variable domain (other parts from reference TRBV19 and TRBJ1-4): DGGITQSPKYLFRKEGQNVTLSCEQNLNHDAMYWYRQDPGQGLRLIYYSQIVNDFQKGDIAEGYSVSREKKESFPLTVTSAQKNPTAFYLCASSMGGAGEKLFFGSGTQLSVL.

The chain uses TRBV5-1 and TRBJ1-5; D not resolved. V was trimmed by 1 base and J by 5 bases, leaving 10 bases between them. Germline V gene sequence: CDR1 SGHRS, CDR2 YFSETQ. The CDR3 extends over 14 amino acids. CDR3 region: CASSLIGQDQPQHF. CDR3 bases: TGCGCCAGCAGCTTGATTGGGCAGGATCAGCCCCAGCATTTT.

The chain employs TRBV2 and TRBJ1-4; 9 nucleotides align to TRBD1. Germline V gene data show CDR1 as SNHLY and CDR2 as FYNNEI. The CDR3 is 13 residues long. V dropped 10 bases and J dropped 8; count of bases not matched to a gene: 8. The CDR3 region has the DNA TGTGCCACTCGACAGGGGGAGGGGGAAAAACTGTTTTTT. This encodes CATRQGEGEKLFF. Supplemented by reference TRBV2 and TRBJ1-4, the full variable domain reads EPEVTQTPSHQVTQMGQEVILRCVPISNHLYFYWYRQILGQKVEFLVSFYNNEISEKSEIFDDQFSVERPDGSNFTLKIRSTKLEDSAMYFCATRQGEGEKLFFGSGTQLSVL.

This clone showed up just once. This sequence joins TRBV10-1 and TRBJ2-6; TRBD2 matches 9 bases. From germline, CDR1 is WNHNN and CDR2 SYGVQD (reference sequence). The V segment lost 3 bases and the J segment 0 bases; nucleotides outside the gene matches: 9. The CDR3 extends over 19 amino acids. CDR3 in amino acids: CASSEQLPSGTSGANVLTF. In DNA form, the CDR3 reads TGCGCCAGCAGTGAACAATTGCCTAGCGGGACCTCTGGGGCCAACGTCCTGACTTTC.

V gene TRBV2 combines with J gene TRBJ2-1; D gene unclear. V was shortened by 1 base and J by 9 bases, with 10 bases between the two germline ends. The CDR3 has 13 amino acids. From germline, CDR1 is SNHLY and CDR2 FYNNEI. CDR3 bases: TGTGCCAGCAGTGAAGGTGTCTACGGTGAGCAGTTCTTC. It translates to CASSEGVYGEQFF.

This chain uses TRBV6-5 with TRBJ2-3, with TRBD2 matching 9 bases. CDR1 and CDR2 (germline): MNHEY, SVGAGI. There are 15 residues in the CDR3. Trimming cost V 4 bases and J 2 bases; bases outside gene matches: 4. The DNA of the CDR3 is TGTGCCAGCAGTTCGCTAGCGGGATTCACAGATACGCAGTATTTT. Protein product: CASSSLAGFTDTQYF.

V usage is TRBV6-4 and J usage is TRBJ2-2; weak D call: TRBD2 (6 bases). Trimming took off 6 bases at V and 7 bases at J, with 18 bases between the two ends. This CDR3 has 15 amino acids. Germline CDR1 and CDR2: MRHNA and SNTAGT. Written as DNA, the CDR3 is TGTGCCAGCAGCGCGGGAAGTCGTGATATCGGGGAGCTGTTTTTT. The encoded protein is CASSAGSRDIGELFF.

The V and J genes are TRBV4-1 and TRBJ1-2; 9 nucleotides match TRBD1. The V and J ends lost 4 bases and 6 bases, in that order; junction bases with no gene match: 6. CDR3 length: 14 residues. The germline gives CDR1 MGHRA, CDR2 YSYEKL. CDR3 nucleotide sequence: TGCGCCAGCAGCCGCACAGGGGGCTCTGATGGCTACACCTTC. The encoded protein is CASSRTGGSDGYTF.

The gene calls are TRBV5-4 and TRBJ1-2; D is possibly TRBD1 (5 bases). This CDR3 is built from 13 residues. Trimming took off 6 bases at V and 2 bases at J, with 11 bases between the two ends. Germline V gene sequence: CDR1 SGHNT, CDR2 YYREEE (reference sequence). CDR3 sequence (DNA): TGTGCCAGCACCTCGTGGACAAACTATGGCTACACCTTC. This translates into CASTSWTNYGYTF.

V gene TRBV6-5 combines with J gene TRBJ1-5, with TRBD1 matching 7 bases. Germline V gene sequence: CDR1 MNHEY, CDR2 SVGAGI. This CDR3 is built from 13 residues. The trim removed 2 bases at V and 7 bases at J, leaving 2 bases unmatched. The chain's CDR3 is CASSYQGQQPQHF. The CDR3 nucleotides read TGTGCCAGCAGTTACCAGGGACAGCAGCCCCAGCATTTT.

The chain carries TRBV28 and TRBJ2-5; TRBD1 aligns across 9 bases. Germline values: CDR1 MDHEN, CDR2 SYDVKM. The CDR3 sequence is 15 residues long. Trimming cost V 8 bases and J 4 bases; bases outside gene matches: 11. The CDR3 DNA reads TGTGCCAGCGATTTGGACAGGGGCATCGGAGAGACCCAGTACTTC. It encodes CASDLDRGIGETQYF.

This CDR3 is CASSERRRQNSPLHF. CDR3 sequence (DNA): TGTGCCAGCAGTGAAAGGAGACGTCAGAATTCACCCCTCCACTTT. The V call is TRBV2, the J call TRBJ1-6; no clear D gene. The CDR3 spans 15 residues. V was shortened by 2 bases and J by 7 bases, with 12 bases between the two germline ends. Germline CDR1 reads SNHLY; CDR2 reads FYNNEI.